The 5 T cell receptor beta chains in this list originate from one sample, sequenced in a study of cytomegalovirus exposure and HLA in healthy donors. This PCR relied on a set of 60 Vbeta primers and 13 Jbeta primers. Using immunoSEQ multiplex PCR, the repertoire was profiled, and TCRdb retains in-frame clones only, with some absent. The repertoire holds 100,000 or so clones, with around 80% as singletons. Sequenced input: PBMCs. These receptors came from a woman younger than 30 in good health and CMV-seronegative.

This chain connects TRBV7-9 to TRBJ1-2; tentative D call: TRBD1 (5 bases). The CDR3 extends over 10 amino acids. Per the germline V gene, CDR1 is SEHNR and CDR2 is FQNEAQ (reference sequence). CDR3 loop: CSGGGDGYTF. The DNA for the CDR3 is TGTTCCGGCGGGGGAGATGGCTACACCTTC.

The chain carries TRBV6-5 and TRBJ2-3; the D is unclear. Germline CDR1 MNHEY, CDR2 SVGAGI. Trimming took off 4 bases at V and 2 bases at J, with 7 bases between the two ends. The CDR3 extends over 13 amino acids. In DNA, the CDR3 is TGTGCCAGCAGTTGGGCAGTCACAGATACGCAGTATTTT. Amino acid sequence: CASSWAVTDTQYF.

In this sample, this clone turned up a few times. The V gene is TRBV5-1, the J gene TRBJ2-5, with 10 bases matching TRBD1. The CDR3 runs to 16 residues. The V gene's germline CDR1 is SGHRS and CDR2 YFSETQ. The J segment lost 2 bases and the V segment lost 0 bases, leaving 4 bases of the junction unmatched. CDR3 amino acids: CASSLDGTGVQETQYF. The CDR3 DNA reads as TGCGCCAGCAGCTTGGATGGGACAGGGGTACAAGAGACCCAGTACTTC.

A single count supports this clone. The genes are TRBV4-2 and TRBJ2-6, with D unresolved. The V gene lost 1 base and the J gene lost 0 bases, with 19 bases spanning the gap. In germline, CDR1 is LGHNA, CDR2 YNFKEQ. The CDR3 runs to 20 residues. Here the CDR3 reads CASSQAQTHTPSSGANVLTF. The CDR3 nucleotides are TGTGCCAGCAGCCAAGCTCAGACTCATACCCCCAGCTCTGGGGCCAACGTCCTGACTTTC.

This CDR3 reads CASSPGTSGEYNEQFF. CDR3 nucleotides: TGTGCCAGCTCGCCAGGGACTAGCGGGGAATACAATGAGCAGTTCTTC. The rearrangement joins TRBV18 to TRBJ2-1; 13 bases align to TRBD2. V lost 6 bases to trimming and J lost 4 bases; unmatched junction nucleotides: 6. Germline V CDR1 and CDR2: KGHSH, LQKENI. This CDR3 is built from 16 residues. Full variable domain (outside the CDR3, taken from reference TRBV18 and TRBJ2-1): NAGVMQNPRHLVRRRGQEARLRCSPMKGHSHVYWYRQLPEEGLKFMVYLQKENIIDESGMPKERFSAEFPKEGPSILRIQQVVRGDSAAYFCASSPGTSGEYNEQFFGPGTRLTVL.